This T cell receptor beta chain comes out of a study of cytomegalovirus exposure and HLA in healthy donors (dated 2017 in TCRdb). General notes on the study: The 666 repertoires of the first cohort and the 120 validation repertoires were produced on the same platform, according to a later analysis. The study aimed to test whether signatures of past pathogen exposure could be identified by cataloging public T cell receptors. Along with the roughly 700-subject first cohort, a separate validation cohort of more than 90 different subjects was used. The study combined high-throughput TCR immunosequencing, statistical association of individual TCRs with disease status, and machine learning to predict cytomegalovirus infection status.

To prepare the library, the immunoSEQ multiplex PCR assay was applied. The source study handled its data this way. A statistical classification framework was built to diagnose cytomegalovirus status from the catalog of TCR beta chain sequences. TCRdb obtained this table from immuneACCESS and retained in-frame rearrangements with V and J assigned. These tables miss some clones; where compared with another copy, unresolved V genes account for less than half of the shortfall, and the remainder is unexplained. The D gene and trimming were derived from the DNA, and the V and J assignments and clone size from that table. Present in this sample are roughly 150,000 clones, around nine tenths of which were seen just once. About 3% of the sample rests with the top ten. Study-level results and caveats: It was suggested by the authors that the approach could potentially be generalized to other disease states and immunological phenotypes. A few of the identified cytomegalovirus-associated TCR beta chains were confirmed in vitro to be specific for cytomegalovirus antigens. A later analysis found that TCRs clustered in the first cohort also tended to co-occur in the approximately 120 validation repertoires, with 94% of cluster scores above 0. The study listed 150 to 200 TCR beta chains as associated with cytomegalovirus. Most TCR sequences were observed very rarely across donors, whereas some public TCRs were present in many individuals. Cytomegalovirus status was reported to be diagnosed by the classifier with high specificity and sensitivity in both the original and validation cohorts. A later analysis lacked HLA typing for the validation cohort, so it scored co-occurrence in that cohort across all 120 or so repertoires.

The donors were included in the validation cohort of 130 or so subjects, a group kept apart from the roughly 680-subject first cohort. V sheds 4 bases and J sheds 4 bases, leaving 17 bases between their ends. According to the germline V gene (reference sequence), CDR1 reads MNHEY and CDR2 reads SMNVEV. From cysteine to phenylalanine, the CDR3 is 15 amino acids long. Kept here is only the CDR3 DNA, which spans 45 bases and is read in frame from base 1. On this clone: The specificity of this receptor is unknown. The record has no base qualities; no much larger clone is one base away.

The rearrangement joined TRBV27 to TRBJ2-7; perhaps TRBD1 is the D gene, with 8 bases matching. Sequencing was performed on PBMCs. This clonotype was obtained from a woman younger than 35 in good health and CMV-seropositive. The DNA is as follows: TGTGCCAGCAGTTCGGGGGGACAGGAGAAATACGAGCAGTACTTC. It specifies CASSSGGQEKYEQYF.